This TCR beta chain emerged from a study of cytomegalovirus exposure and HLA in healthy donors. The validation cohort, a group of some 120 subjects, included the donors and was separate from the approximately 680-subject first cohort. Produced via immunoSEQ multiplex PCR; TCRdb's table is partial and in-frame only. The sample records around 180,000 clones, around 84% being singletons. This receptor was taken from a man younger than 35 in good health and CMV-seropositive. The source material was PBMCs.

The CDR3 reads CASSGVSTDTQYF. The DNA of the CDR3 is TGCGCCAGCTCGGGGGTTAGCACAGATACGCAGTATTTT. V is TRBV5-1 and J is TRBJ2-3, with D perhaps TRBD2 (6 bases). Germline values: CDR1 SGHRS, CDR2 YFSETQ. The CDR3 sequence is 13 residues long. V gave up 7 bases and J gave up 0 bases, with 9 bases separating them.